This T cell receptor beta chain was profiled in a study of tumor and adjacent non-tumor tissue in lung cancer. Looking at the study overall: Histology: 11 to 13 adenocarcinoma, a couple of squamous cell carcinoma, 1 small cell lung cancer. Stage I to III disease affected some 11 men and a handful of women aged roughly 31 to 76. Notes on the study in general: Tumor tissue had significantly higher TCR diversity than normal lung.

Concerning this clonotype itself: Its cognate antigen is unknown. The CDR3 end shows no conserved phenylalanine or tryptophan, and so a read error is likely. It is unclear where the CDR3 begins or ends on the DNA, so no DNA is shown, and the CDR3 is as TCRdb lists it.

TCRbeta libraries were built with three rounds of nested PCR, modified from ARM-PCR. Each CDR3 protein gets one entry after TCRdb re-called the multiplex PCR reads with MiXCR. The table lists roughly 81,000 distinct CDR3 sequences, roughly 62% of them singletons, with around 15% in the top ten. This sample's RNA came from whole unsorted tissue. Between August and November 2014, newly diagnosed, chemotherapy-naive lung cancer patients underwent thoracic surgery in China. Sample: lung tumor tissue. The receptor's source is a man between 70 and 80 years old with non-small cell lung cancer.

The CDR3 here is CASSSGLTSYEQNI. The rearrangement uses TRBV11-2 and TRBJ2-7; the table's D call, TRBD2, was not checked against the DNA. Germline V lookup: CDR1 SGHAT, CDR2 FQNNGV. The CDR3 length equals 14 residues, ends included.